Only one count was recorded for the clone carrying this TCR beta chain. Its antigen remains unidentified. V trimming: 2 bases; J trimming: 7 bases; junction bases outside the gene matches: 7. CDR1 is MNHEY and CDR2 is SMNVEV in the germline V gene (reference sequence). CDR3 length: 14 residues. Using its own MiXCR run on the reads, TCRdb lists one record per CDR3 protein. The profile shows approximately 1,000,000 distinct CDR3 sequences, less than 40% of them singletons. The sample originates from a study of T cell repertoires in cytomegalovirus infection. Study-wide context: The public TCR beta signatures pointed to both CMV infection and matching HLA type.

This sequence originates from a human donor in good health (CMV status not recorded). Some clones in this sample may be carry-over from other donors' samples. This sample comprised cultured CD8+ T cells from PBMCs, obtained from culture after CMV antigen stimulation. This sequence joins TRBV27 and TRBJ1-1; 7 positions agree with TRBD1. CDR3 residues: CASSLTGEPYEAFF. CDR3 DNA: TGTGCCAGCAGTTTAACAGGGGAACCTTATGAAGCTTTCTTT.